This TCR beta chain was recorded in a study of T cell responses to AZD1222 COVID-19 vaccine. The germline V gene has CDR1 LNHDA and CDR2 SQIVND (reference sequence). Trimming took off 7 bases at V and 6 bases at J, with 14 bases between the two ends. The CDR3 runs to 13 residues. General observations from the study: Among those given AZD1222, only 6 or 7 were seropositive at baseline. Across spike, vaccine-associated CD4 TCRs were found, dominant at 160-218 and 743-854. Clonal diversity was possibly underestimated, and the donors were mostly white British, with more females. Repertoire sampling was restricted to post-peak T cell response timepoints.

This table comes from immunoSEQ multiplex PCR, and its TCRdb copy is limited to in-frame clones, with some not included. Counted here are fewer than 100,000 clones, 85% occurring once; the ten biggest clones make up around an eighth. Details on this clone: The antigen remains undetermined.

The sequencing here drew on peripheral blood, taken on day 0 of AZD1222 vaccination. This clonotype was sampled from an adult in good health. The chain joins TRBV19 to TRBJ2-3, with D uncertain. CDR3 bases: TGTGCCAGTAAGGAAGGGAATTTGGATACGCAGTATTTT. Protein: CASKEGNLDTQYF.